One sample yielded the 14 T cell receptor beta chains listed below, sequenced in a study of CD8+CD57+ T cells in acquired aplastic anemia. The template for TCR beta VDJ and CDR3 sequence profiling was genomic DNA. From the reads, TCRdb called clonotypes with MiXCR, one entry per CDR3 protein. The sample consists of 35,000 to 45,000 distinct CDR3 sequences, 65% to 70% of them appearing once. The source material was sorted CD4+, CD8+, or CD8+CD57+ T cells (not recorded which) from PBMCs. These receptors originate from a human donor in good health, serving as a control.

The V and J genes are TRBV24-1 and TRBJ2-3; 10 bases are shared with TRBD2. The CDR3 runs to 16 residues. CDR1 is KGHDR, CDR2 SFDVKD, per germline. V shed 2 bases, J shed 3 bases, and the junction held 4 bases outside the gene matches. The CDR3: CATSDSGTSVTDTQYF. DNA for the CDR3: TGTGCCACCAGTGATTCTGGGACTAGCGTTACAGATACGCAGTATTTT.

This chain links TRBV19 with TRBJ2-1, with a possible D match to TRBD2 (6 bases). Germline-derived CDR1 and CDR2 are LNHDA and SQIVND (reference sequence). CDR3 length: 15 amino acids. The V end lost 6 bases, the J end lost 2 bases, and 14 bases lay between the germline ends. DNA for the CDR3: TGTGCCAGTAGGGAACCCGGGAGACCCTACAATGAGCAGTTCTTC. Protein: CASREPGRPYNEQFF.

This chain connects TRBV24-1 to TRBJ1-2, with D possibly matching TRBD1 (5 bases). From germline, CDR1 is KGHDR and CDR2 SFDVKD. V lost 4 bases and J lost 4, with 21 bases in between. This CDR3 is 17 amino acids long. In DNA form, the CDR3 reads TGTGCCACCAGTGACTCACGTCGGGGGGTGCGGAGCTATGGCTACACCTTC. Amino acids: CATSDSRRGVRSYGYTF.

In DNA, the CDR3 is TGTGCCAGTAGCTTACAGGGTGAAGGGAATTCACCCCTCCACTTT. Protein sequence: CASSLQGEGNSPLHF. The V and J genes are TRBV19 and TRBJ1-6; the D gene is possibly TRBD1 (6 bases). From germline, CDR1 is LNHDA and CDR2 SQIVND (reference sequence). CDR3 length: 15 residues. V was pared by 6 bases and J by 7 bases, with 16 bases between.

The J gene is TRBJ2-7, the V gene TRBV10-3; D remains unclear. Germline V gene lookup returns CDR1 ENHRY and CDR2 SYGVKD. The V gene lost 6 bases and the J gene lost 1 base, with 7 bases spanning the gap. This CDR3 region has 12 residues. The CDR3: CAIRDGSYEQYV. The CDR3 DNA follows: TGTGCCATCAGGGACGGTTCCTACGAGCAGTACGTC.

This chain joins TRBV25-1 and TRBJ2-3, with D possibly TRBD2 on 6 matching bases. Germline V gene lookup returns CDR1 MGHDK and CDR2 SYGVNS. The CDR3 spans 12 residues. The ends were cut back, 5 bases at V and 5 bases at J, with 8 bases in the middle. The CDR3 spells CASSPTRDTQYF. The CDR3 DNA is TGTGCCAGCAGTCCGACTAGAGATACGCAGTATTTT. Together with reference TRBV25-1 and TRBJ2-3, the CDR3 gives the full variable domain: EADIYQTPRYLVIGTGKKITLECSQTMGHDKMYWYQQDPGMELHLIHYSYGVNSTEKGDLSSESTVSRIRTEHFPLTLESARPSHTSQYLCASSPTRDTQYFGPGTRLTVL.

With regard to this clonotype: This is likely a read error, given that the CDR3 carries no conserved phenylalanine or tryptophan at its end. The chain combines TRBV7-8 with TRBJ1-3; no clear D gene. Germline CDR1 reads SGHVS; CDR2 reads FQNEAQ. The CDR3 is 14 residues long. CDR3: CAGSLGRHGNTIYS. The CDR3 DNA sequence: TGTGCCGGCAGCTTAGGCCGGCATGGAAACACCATATATTCC.

The sample holds many counts of this clonotype. V usage is TRBV7-9 and J usage is TRBJ2-7; TRBD1 matches 7 bases. Trimming removed 0 bases from V and 2 bases from J; junction bases left unmatched: 13. The germline CDR1 and CDR2 sequences are SEHNR and FQNEAQ (reference sequence). This CDR3 comprises 18 residues. The CDR3 DNA follows: TGTGCCAGCAGCTTAGCGACAGGGCATGAAATTCCTACCTACGAGCAGTACTTC. Translated: CASSLATGHEIPTYEQYF.

The genes are TRBV19 and TRBJ1-2, with D unresolved. Germline assignment: CDR1 LNHDA and CDR2 SQIVND (reference sequence). The CDR3 spans 14 residues. V was trimmed by 3 bases and J by 8 bases, leaving 16 bases between them. Here the CDR3 reads CASSIGGWDYGYTF. The CDR3 DNA sequence: TGTGCCAGTAGTATCGGAGGGTGGGATTACGGCTACACCTTC.

The gene calls are TRBV7-3 and TRBJ2-7; D not resolved. CDR3 length equals 13 residues. CDR1 is SGHTA, CDR2 FQGTGA, per germline. V shed 6 bases and J shed 3 bases, with 12 bases lying between them. CDR3 residues: CASSYIAGYEQYF. Here the CDR3 DNA reads TGTGCCAGCAGTTACATAGCCGGCTACGAGCAGTACTTC.

This clonotype was observed many times. This chain connects TRBV12-3 or TRBV12-4 to TRBJ2-5, with D possibly being TRBD1 or TRBD2 (5 bases each). Trimming shortened V by 5 bases and J by 7 bases, and 8 bases separated the two germline ends. This CDR3 spans 11 amino acids. The CDR3 protein is CASSLGVTQYF. DNA of the CDR3: TGTGCCAGCAGTCTGGGGGTGACCCAGTACTTC.

This clonotype was observed once. The chain is built from TRBV9 and TRBJ2-1; the match to TRBD2 covers 7 bases. This CDR3 region has 15 residues. J gave up 6 bases and V 0 bases, and 6 bases lay outside the gene matches. Germline CDR1 and CDR2: SGDLS and YYNGEE. The CDR3 nucleotides are TGTGCCAGCAGCGTAGGGGGAGGGCATGGCAATGAGCAGTTCTTC. Translating gives CASSVGGGHGNEQFF. Drawing the rest from reference TRBV9 and TRBJ2-1, the complete variable domain is DSGVTQTPKHLITATGQRVTLRCSPRSGDLSVYWYQQSLDQGLQFLIQYYNGEERAKGNILERFSAQQFPDLHSELNLSSLELGDSALYFCASSVGGGHGNEQFFGPGTRLTVL.

This clonotype is labeled medium-sized. This rearrangement joins TRBV19 to TRBJ1-1; D is possibly TRBD1 (5 bases). Germline CDR1 and CDR2: LNHDA and SQIVND (reference sequence). Trimming shortened V by 7 bases and J by 3 bases, and 12 bases separated the two germline ends. The CDR3 contains 13 residues. The CDR3 is CASIGTNDTEAFF. The CDR3 nucleotides read TGTGCCAGTATCGGGACTAACGACACTGAAGCTTTCTTT.

As to this clonotype: A read error may explain this, as a much larger clone is one base away. This rearrangement joins TRBV27 to TRBJ1-1, with D possibly matching TRBD1 (5 bases). Trimming shortened V by 3 bases and J by 4 bases, and 9 bases separated the two germline ends. In germline, CDR1 is MNHEY, CDR2 SMNVEV (reference sequence). The CDR3 length is 13 residues. CDR3 region: CASSFPGSTEAFF. The CDR3 region has the DNA TGTGCCAGCAGTTTTCCAGGGAGCACTGAAGCTTTCTTT.